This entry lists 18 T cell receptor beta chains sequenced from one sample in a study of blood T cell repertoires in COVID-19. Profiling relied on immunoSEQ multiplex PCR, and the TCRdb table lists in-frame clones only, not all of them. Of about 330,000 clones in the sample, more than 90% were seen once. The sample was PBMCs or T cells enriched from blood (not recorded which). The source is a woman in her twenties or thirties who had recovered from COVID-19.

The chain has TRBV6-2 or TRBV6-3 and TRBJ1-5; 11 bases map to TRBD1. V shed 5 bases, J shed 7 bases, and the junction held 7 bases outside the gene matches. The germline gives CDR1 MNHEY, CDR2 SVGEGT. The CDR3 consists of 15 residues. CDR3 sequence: CASSRRTGGEQPQHF. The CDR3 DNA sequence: TGTGCCAGCAGTCGCCGGACAGGGGGCGAACAGCCCCAGCATTTT.

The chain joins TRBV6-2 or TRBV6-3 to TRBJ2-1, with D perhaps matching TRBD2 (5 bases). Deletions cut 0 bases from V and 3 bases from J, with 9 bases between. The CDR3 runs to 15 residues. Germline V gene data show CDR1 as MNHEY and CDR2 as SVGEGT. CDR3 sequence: CASSYSLGLYNEQFF. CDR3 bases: TGTGCCAGCAGTTACTCCCTAGGACTCTACAATGAGCAGTTCTTC.

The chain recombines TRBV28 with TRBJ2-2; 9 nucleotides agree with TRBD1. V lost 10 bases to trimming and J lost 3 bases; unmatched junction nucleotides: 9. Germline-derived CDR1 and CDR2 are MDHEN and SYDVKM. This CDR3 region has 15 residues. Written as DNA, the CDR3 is TGTGCCACCACCCCCGGACAGGGGTACACCGGGGAGCTGTTTTTT. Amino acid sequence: CATTPGQGYTGELFF.

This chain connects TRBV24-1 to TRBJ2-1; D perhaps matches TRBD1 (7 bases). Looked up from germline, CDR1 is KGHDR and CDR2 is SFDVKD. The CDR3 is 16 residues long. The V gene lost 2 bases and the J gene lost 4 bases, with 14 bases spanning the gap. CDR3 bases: TGTGCCACCAGTGATTCGGGCAGGGGGGTTTACAATGAGCAGTTCTTC. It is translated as CATSDSGRGVYNEQFF.

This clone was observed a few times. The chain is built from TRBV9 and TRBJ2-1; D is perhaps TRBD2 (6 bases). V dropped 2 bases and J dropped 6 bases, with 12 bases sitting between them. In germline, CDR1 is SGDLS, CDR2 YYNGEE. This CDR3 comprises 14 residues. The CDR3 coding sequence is TGTGCCAGCAGCGTGGAGGGACCGCCCAATGAGCAGTTCTTC. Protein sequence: CASSVEGPPNEQFF.

The CDR3 nucleotides are TGTGCCACCAGCCCCGGGACTAGCGGGAGGCATACCAACAATGAGCAGTTCTTC. This gives the protein CATSPGTSGRHTNNEQFF. The chain uses TRBV15 and TRBJ2-1; 15 bases fit TRBD2. Germline loops: CDR1 LNHNV, CDR2 YYDKDF (reference sequence). Trimming cost V 5 bases and J 5 bases; bases outside gene matches: 10. There are 18 residues in the CDR3.

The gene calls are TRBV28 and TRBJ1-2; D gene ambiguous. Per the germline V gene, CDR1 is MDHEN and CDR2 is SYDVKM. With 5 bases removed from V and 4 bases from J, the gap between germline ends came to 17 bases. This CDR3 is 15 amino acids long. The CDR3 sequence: CASSPYRGGGYGYTF. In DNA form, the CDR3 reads TGTGCCAGCAGTCCCTATCGAGGCGGCGGCTATGGCTACACCTTC.

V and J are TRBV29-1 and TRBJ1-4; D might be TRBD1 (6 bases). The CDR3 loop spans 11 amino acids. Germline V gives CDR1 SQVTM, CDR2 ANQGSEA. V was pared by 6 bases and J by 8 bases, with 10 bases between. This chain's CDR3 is CSVGDREKLFF. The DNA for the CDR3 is TGCAGCGTGGGAGACAGGGAAAAACTGTTTTTT.

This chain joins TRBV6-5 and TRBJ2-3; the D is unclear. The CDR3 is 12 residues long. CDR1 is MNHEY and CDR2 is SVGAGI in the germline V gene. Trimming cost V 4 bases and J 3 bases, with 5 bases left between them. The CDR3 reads CASSSTTDTQYF. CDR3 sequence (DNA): TGTGCCAGCAGTTCCACAACAGATACGCAGTATTTT.

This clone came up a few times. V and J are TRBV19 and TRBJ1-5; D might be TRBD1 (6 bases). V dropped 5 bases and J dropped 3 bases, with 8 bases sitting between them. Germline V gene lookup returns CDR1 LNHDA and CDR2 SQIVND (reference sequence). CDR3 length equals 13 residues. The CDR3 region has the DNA TGTGCCAGTAGTTGGGACAACAATCAGCCCCAGCATTTT. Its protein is CASSWDNNQPQHF.

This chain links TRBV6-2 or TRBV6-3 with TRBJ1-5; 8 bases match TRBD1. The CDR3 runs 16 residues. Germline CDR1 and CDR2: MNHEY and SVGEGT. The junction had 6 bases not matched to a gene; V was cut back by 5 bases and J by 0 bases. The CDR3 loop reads CASSRQGAYSNQPQHF. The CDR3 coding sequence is TGTGCCAGCAGTCGGCAGGGGGCTTATAGCAATCAGCCCCAGCATTTT.

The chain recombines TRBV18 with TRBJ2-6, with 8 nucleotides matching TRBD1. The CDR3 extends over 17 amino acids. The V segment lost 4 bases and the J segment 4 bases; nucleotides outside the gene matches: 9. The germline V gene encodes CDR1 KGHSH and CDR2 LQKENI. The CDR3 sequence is CASSRADRESGANVLTF. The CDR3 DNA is TGTGCCAGCTCACGAGCGGACAGGGAGTCCGGGGCCAACGTCCTGACTTTC.

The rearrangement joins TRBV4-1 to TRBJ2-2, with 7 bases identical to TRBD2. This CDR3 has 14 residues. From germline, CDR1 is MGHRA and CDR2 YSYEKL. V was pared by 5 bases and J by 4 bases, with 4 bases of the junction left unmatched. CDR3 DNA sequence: TGCGCCAGCAGCTTCGGGGGGAGCACCGGGGAGCTGTTTTTT. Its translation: CASSFGGSTGELFF.

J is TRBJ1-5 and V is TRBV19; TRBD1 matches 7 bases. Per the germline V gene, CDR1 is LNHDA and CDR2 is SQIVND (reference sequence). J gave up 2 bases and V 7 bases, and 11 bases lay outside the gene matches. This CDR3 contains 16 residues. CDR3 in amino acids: CASNPEQGSGNQPQHF. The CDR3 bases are TGTGCCAGTAACCCTGAACAGGGGAGTGGCAATCAGCCCCAGCATTTT.

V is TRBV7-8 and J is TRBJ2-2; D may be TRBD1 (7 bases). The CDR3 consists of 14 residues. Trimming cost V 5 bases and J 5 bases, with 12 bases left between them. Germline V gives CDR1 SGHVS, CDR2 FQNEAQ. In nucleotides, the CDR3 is TGTGCCAGCAGCCCACAGGGGAGGACCGGGGAGCTGTTTTTT. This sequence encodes CASSPQGRTGELFF.

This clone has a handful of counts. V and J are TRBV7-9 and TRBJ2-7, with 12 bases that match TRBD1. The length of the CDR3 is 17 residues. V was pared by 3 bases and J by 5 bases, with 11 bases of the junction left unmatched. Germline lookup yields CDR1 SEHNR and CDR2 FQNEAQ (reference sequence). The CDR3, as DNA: TGTGCCAGCAGCTTCCCCTCCGGGACAGGGGGCATCAACGAGCAGTACTTC. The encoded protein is CASSFPSGTGGINEQYF.

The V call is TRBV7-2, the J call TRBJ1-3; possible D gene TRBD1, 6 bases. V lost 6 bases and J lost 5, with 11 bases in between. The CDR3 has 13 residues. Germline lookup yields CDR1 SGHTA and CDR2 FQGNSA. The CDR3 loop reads CASSRQGRNTIYF. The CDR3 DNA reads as TGTGCCAGCAGTCGCCAGGGGAGAAACACCATATATTTT.

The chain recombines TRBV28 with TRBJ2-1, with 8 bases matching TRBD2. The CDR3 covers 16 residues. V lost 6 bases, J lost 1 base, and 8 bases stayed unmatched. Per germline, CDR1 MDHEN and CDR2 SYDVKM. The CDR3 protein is CASSPSGSGSYNEQFF. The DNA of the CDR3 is TGTGCCAGCAGCCCCAGCGGGAGTGGGTCCTACAATGAGCAGTTCTTC.